This TCR beta chain was recorded in a study of T cells after yellow fever vaccination. Via MiXCR, TCRdb re-called the 5' RACE reads, giving one row per CDR3 protein. This sample has hundreds of thousands of distinct CDR3 sequences; more than 9% occur once, and the top ten carry more than 13%. CDR3 size: 12 residues. Germline V gives CDR1 SGHRS, CDR2 YFSETQ. V lost 4 bases and J lost 8, with 9 bases in between. Ten or more counts support this clonotype. V usage is TRBV5-1 and J usage is TRBJ1-4; no definite D call. The sample in question was PBMCs, obtained on the day of the yellow fever booster vaccination. The sequence derives from a man aged 25-45 years who received the YFV17D yellow fever vaccine. This CDR3 reads CASSRVGEKLFF. The CDR3 nucleotides are TGCGCCAGCAGCAGGGTAGGCGAAAAACTGTTTTTT.